Sequencing of this TCR beta chain was carried out in a study of blood T cells in healthy people across ages. The use of a sample-barcoded 5' primer and a J-beta primer mix characterized a second PCR of about 7 to 12 cycles. TCRdb reprocessed the 5' RACE reads via MiXCR and lists one record per CDR3 protein. The sample yields 1 million to 1.2 million distinct CDR3 sequences, 30% to 40% seen once. This clonotype turned up a few times. V was shortened by 4 bases and J by 4 bases, with 16 bases between the two germline ends. This CDR3 contains 15 residues. Germline lookup yields CDR1 SGHDN and CDR2 FVKESK.

The receptor was derived from a man younger than 30 in good health. The material sequenced was blood. V and J are TRBV14 and TRBJ1-2; the D is unclear. In DNA, the CDR3 is TGTGCCAGCAGCCCCCTGACTGGTGGTAGCTATGGCTACACCTTC. The encoded protein is CASSPLTGGSYGYTF.